The T cell receptor beta chain under discussion was sequenced for a study of graft-versus-host responses after intestinal transplantation (dated by TCRdb to about 2021). With respect to the entire study: Recipients received multivisceral, liver-intestinal, or isolated intestinal transplants. All recipients received anti-thymocyte globulin induction followed by maintenance tacrolimus and steroids for around three years. After intestinal transplantation, graft-versus-host and host-versus-graft alloreactive T cell clones were followed in the graft, circulation and bone marrow using bulk TCR-beta CDR3 sequencing. To identify alloreactive clones, pre-transplant mixed lymphocyte reaction products were sequenced and compared with unstimulated pre-transplant donor and recipient T cells. The cohort enrolled about two dozen intestinal transplant recipients, one of whom was a retransplant, and 3 patients without pretransplant specimens were excluded. A peak of at least 4% donor T cells among recipient peripheral blood mononuclear cells was the definition used for donor T cell macrochimerism. Rather than going through the commercial service, samples from three later patients were sequenced in-house on an Illumina MiSeq and processed with MiXCR. Points the paper makes about the study in general: High GvH to HvG T cell clonal ratios were observed in the allografts of patients with donor T cell macrochimerism. Early after transplant, peak levels of circulating GvH clones were associated with declines in HvG clones. GvH clones turned up in recipient bone marrow, with some appearing earlier in ileal mucosa or blood, a pattern consistent with an intestinal mucosal origin. The conclusions were limited by the relatively low number and heterogeneity of the intestinal transplant patients.

Libraries came from the immunoSEQ multiplex PCR assay. Adaptive Biotechnologies carried out high-throughput TCR-beta CDR3 sequencing of genomic DNA for most patients. Turning to the authors' computational methods: TCR sequencing data were retrieved from Adaptive's ImmunoSEQ software for 15 to 20 patients, whereas a few other patients were processed with MiXCR and VDJtools. Because the origin of CDR3 nucleotide sequences shared between donor and recipient could not be assigned, those sequences were removed. To count as alloreactive, a clone needed at least 2-fold expansion over unstimulated cells and a minimum CFSE-low frequency of 0.002% (template counts) or 0.001% (read counts). Mappable clones were those detected in sequenced pre-transplant spleen, lymph node, or MLR CFSE-low populations of the donor or recipient. Cumulative frequency of alloreactive clones was calculated as a percentage of all sequences weighted by copy number. What TCRdb holds here is the immuneACCESS table cut down to in-frame rearrangements. Part of the clones is not present; checked against another copy, under half of the missing clones reflect an unresolved V gene, and the others are unexplained. That table is the source of V, J and clone size, and D and trimming were worked out from the DNA. A total of 80,000 or so clones appear in this sample, around 92% of them only once. Roughly 0.7% of the sample is in the top ten clones.

In the first month after transplant, blood samples were collected up to 4 times, and after that at least monthly when available. Concerning this clone: Its antigen specificity is not known. Per-base qualities were not stored, and no clone one base away is much larger.

Sequences were derived from PBMCs, sampled 98 days after intestinal transplantation. The clonotype originates from a human patient who received an intestinal transplant, so some T cells may come from the graft donor.

The nucleotides read TGTGCCAGCAGTTTACGACTAGCGGGAGGTTCCTGGGCCGCAAGGGAAGAGACCCAGTACTTC. It codes for CASSLRLAGGSWAAREETQYF. This sequence uses TRBV27 and TRBJ2-5; the junction holds 13 bases that match TRBD2. CDR1 and CDR2, looked up from the germline V gene (reference sequence), are MNHEY and SMNVEV. Ends trimmed: V by 2 bases, J by 3 bases; bases unmatched to a gene: 18. From the cysteine up to the phenylalanine, the CDR3 has a length of 21 residues. Solely the CDR3 DNA is kept, with 63 bases framed from the first base.